One and the same sample provided the 4 T cell receptor beta chains below, sequenced in a study of technical replicates of blood from a handful of donors (dated by TCRdb to 2017 to 2019). The library was prepared using the immunoSEQ multiplex PCR assay. Imported from immuneACCESS, the table was reduced by TCRdb to in-frame sequences with V and J called. These copies leave out some clones; in studies compared against another copy, an unresolved V gene accounts for under half, and the cause of the remainder is not known. Here the sample has approximately 50,000 clones; around 83% occur a single time. Roughly 5.8% of the sample is in the top ten clones. The sequenced material came from PBMCs. Receptors were obtained from a human donor in good health. Some clones in this sample may be carry-over from other donors' samples.

This chain's CDR3 is CASMVGQGNEKLFF. The CDR3 nucleotides are TGTGCCAGCATGGTTGGACAGGGGAATGAAAAACTGTTTTTT. This rearrangement joins TRBV2 to TRBJ1-4; TRBD1 matches 9 bases. Germline CDR1 and CDR2: SNHLY and FYNNEI. The CDR3 totals 14 residues. With 7 bases clipped from V and 5 bases from J, the junction kept 5 bases outside the gene matches.

The rearrangement joins TRBV9 to TRBJ2-3, with 11 nucleotides matching TRBD2. The CDR3 sequence is 16 residues long. Germline trimming cut 4 bases from V and 2 bases from J; bases unmatched to any gene: 6. Per germline, CDR1 SGDLS and CDR2 YYNGEE. CDR3 sequence (DNA): TGTGCCAGCAGCCCCCAACTAGCGGGAGCCACAGATACGCAGTATTTT. Translating it yields CASSPQLAGATDTQYF.

The gene calls are TRBV10-3 and TRBJ2-7; 10 bases fit TRBD1. This CDR3 has 14 residues. The germline gives CDR1 ENHRY, CDR2 SYGVKD. V trimming: 6 bases; J trimming: 5 bases; junction bases outside the gene matches: 7. CDR3 sequence reads: CAIRKDRGLNEQYF. DNA for the CDR3: TGTGCCATCAGAAAAGACAGGGGGCTCAACGAGCAGTACTTC.

This clone was seen only a few times. This sequence joins TRBV14 and TRBJ1-2; D might be TRBD1 (6 bases). The V gene lost 4 bases and the J gene lost 4 bases, with 10 bases spanning the gap. This CDR3 spans 13 amino acids. Germline CDR1 and CDR2: SGHDN and FVKESK. The CDR3 nucleotides read TGTGCCAGCAGCCCAGGACAGTTCTATGGCTACACCTTC. It is translated as CASSPGQFYGYTF.